This T cell receptor (beta chain) was sequenced during a study of type 1 regulatory T cells. TCRdb reprocessed the reads via MiXCR and lists one record per CDR3 protein. This table holds 15,000 to 20,000 distinct CDR3 sequences, 10% to 13% found once. This TCR came from a human donor in good health. Sequenced sample: CD4+ T cells, either the whole sample or a sorted fraction (not recorded which).

CDR3 DNA sequence: TGCAGTGCTAGCGGTCCCCTTGCGGGAAAGAACACCGGGGAGCTGTTTTTT. Its protein product is CSASGPLAGKNTGELFF. J is TRBJ2-2 and V is TRBV20-1, with a possible D match to TRBD2 (6 bases). Germline-derived CDR1 and CDR2 are DFQATT and SNEGSKA (reference sequence). Trimming removed 3 bases at V and 1 base at J, with 18 bases between. CDR3 length: 17 residues.